The following is a TCR beta chain sequence with its context. Trimming took 3 bases from V and 3 from J, leaving 20 bases between them. The CDR3 loop spans 17 amino acids. CDR1 and CDR2 (germline): KGHSH, LQKENI. The data derive from a study of cytomegalovirus exposure and HLA in healthy donors. This PCR relied on a set of 60 Vbeta primers and 13 Jbeta primers. Measured with immunoSEQ multiplex PCR; TCRdb has only the in-frame clones, and not every one. The sample gives about 120,000 clones, 60% to 80% of which show up once; 15% to 20% is in the top ten. The source is a man in his forties or fifties in good health and CMV-seropositive. V is TRBV18 and J is TRBJ1-2, with a tentative D call TRBD1 (5 bases). The source material was PBMCs. The CDR3 reads CASSPQHAGLFDYGYTF. The CDR3, as DNA: TGTGCCAGCTCACCTCAACACGCGGGGCTGTTCGACTATGGCTACACCTTC.